These 2 T cell receptor beta chains were all obtained from the same sample, sequenced in a study of technical replicates of blood from several donors (dated 2017 in TCRdb). The library was prepared using the immunoSEQ multiplex PCR assay. TCRdb mirrors the immuneACCESS table, restricted to in-frame sequences. Some clones are absent from its copies; in checked studies, under half trace to an unresolved V gene, and the reason for the others is unknown. The sample table records 45,000 to 50,000 clones; roughly 90% of these occur just once. The top ten clonotypes cover around 4% of the sample. Sequenced input: PBMCs. Receptors originate from a human donor in good health. Some clones in this sample may be carry-over from other donors' samples.

J is TRBJ2-5 and V is TRBV13; TRBD2 matches at 7 bases. V shed 8 bases, J shed 1 base, and the junction held 4 bases outside the gene matches. The CDR3 length is 13 residues. Germline CDR1 reads PRHDT; CDR2 reads FYEKMQ (reference sequence). CDR3 DNA sequence: TGTGCCAGCGGGCTAGCGGCCCAAGAGACCCAGTACTTC. Protein sequence: CASGLAAQETQYF. Full variable domain (rest looked up from reference TRBV13 and TRBJ2-5): AAGVIQSPRHLIKEKRETATLKCYPIPRHDTVYWYQQGPGQDPQFLISFYEKMQSDKGSIPDRFSAQQFSDYHSELNMSSLELGDSALYFCASGLAAQETQYFGPGTRLLVL.

The chain carries TRBV4-2 and TRBJ1-5; maybe TRBD1 (6 bases). Looked up from germline, CDR1 is LGHNA and CDR2 is YNFKEQ. The CDR3 runs to 16 residues. Trimming shortened V by 4 bases and J by 2 bases, and 15 bases separated the two germline ends. Here the CDR3 reads CASSPHRAGGNQPQHF. DNA for the CDR3: TGTGCCAGCAGCCCACACAGGGCAGGGGGCAATCAGCCCCAGCATTTT.